This entry lists 24 T cell receptor beta chains sequenced from one sample in a study of monozygotic twins with inflammatory bowel disease. TCRdb derives one entry per CDR3 protein from the 5' RACE reads, leaving out DNA. This listing includes 300,000 to 450,000 distinct CDR3 sequences. Material: blood. These receptors were taken from a human donor with ulcerative colitis or Crohn's disease, or a healthy co-twin of an affected twin (not recorded which).

The V gene is TRBV6-6, the J gene TRBJ2-7; with no DNA, the TCRdb D assignment of TRBD1 cannot be verified. The CDR3 consists of 14 residues. In germline, CDR1 is MNHNY, CDR2 SVGAGI (reference sequence). The CDR3 sequence: CASRPVQGAYEQYF.

This chain uses TRBV4-1 with TRBJ2-7. The CDR3 has 12 residues. Germline loops: CDR1 MGHRA, CDR2 YSYEKL. The CDR3 sequence is CASSQPPYEQYF.

The chain links TRBV25-1 to TRBJ1-6. The CDR3 runs to 15 residues. Germline V gene lookup returns CDR1 MGHDK and CDR2 SYGVNS. The CDR3 reads CASSGLGTAVSPLHF.

The V gene is TRBV7-9, the J gene TRBJ2-5; absent DNA, TCRdb's TRBD1 call cannot be checked. This CDR3 is 14 amino acids long. The germline CDR1 and CDR2 sequences are SEHNR and FQNEAQ (reference sequence). This CDR3 is CASSPGGVRETQYF.

V gene TRBV4-3 combines with J gene TRBJ2-5. This CDR3 has 16 amino acids. Germline V gene data show CDR1 as LGHNA and CDR2 as YSLEER. CDR3 loop: CASSQEFGSQQETQYF.

The rearrangement uses TRBV20-1 and TRBJ1-1; TCRdb returns TRBD1, unconfirmable since there is no DNA. The CDR3 loop spans 14 amino acids. Germline CDR1 and CDR2: DFQATT and SNEGSKA (reference sequence). CDR3 loop: CSARDYQGNTEAFF.

CDR3 region: CASSTRGAGFYNEQFF. The genes are TRBV9 and TRBJ2-1; TCRdb gives TRBD1 as the D gene, but with no DNA this cannot be confirmed. The CDR3 is 16 residues long. The germline V gene has CDR1 SGDLS and CDR2 YYNGEE.

The V and J genes are TRBV14 and TRBJ2-3; TCRdb picks TRBD1, but there is no DNA to check that call. Germline V gene data show CDR1 as SGHDN and CDR2 as FVKESK. The CDR3 is 15 residues long. This chain's CDR3 is CASSQDTRGTDTQYF.

The chain carries TRBV24-1 and TRBJ2-5; lacking DNA, the TRBD2 call made by TCRdb goes unchecked. The germline V gene encodes CDR1 KGHDR and CDR2 SFDVKD. The CDR3 has 16 amino acids. CDR3 sequence: CATSDLGQGRRETQYF.

The chain is built from TRBV7-9 and TRBJ2-1; the TRBD1 assignment by TCRdb is unverifiable without DNA. This CDR3 contains 16 residues. Germline V gives CDR1 SEHNR, CDR2 FQNEAQ (reference sequence). CDR3 in amino acids: CASSLSTGTGDNEQFF.

The chain carries TRBV5-5 and TRBJ2-2; the TCRdb D gene call, TRBD1, has no DNA to confirm it. The germline V gene has CDR1 SGHKS and CDR2 YYEKEE (reference sequence). The length of the CDR3 is 14 residues. CDR3 region: CASSLRDGTGELFF.

This chain joins TRBV11-3 and TRBJ2-4; without DNA, the TCRdb call of TRBD1 cannot be checked. The CDR3 has 14 residues. In germline, CDR1 is SGHNT, CDR2 YENEEA. Here the CDR3 reads CASSPDQRGDIQYF.

This rearrangement joins TRBV20-1 to TRBJ1-2; absent DNA, TCRdb's TRBD1 call cannot be checked. This CDR3 is built from 14 residues. Germline assignment: CDR1 DFQATT and CDR2 SNEGSKA (reference sequence). The chain's CDR3 is CSARDPPPGGGYTF.

The chain recombines TRBV30 with TRBJ1-6; checking the TCRdb D call of TRBD1 is not possible without DNA. The CDR3 spans 15 residues. CDR1 and CDR2 (germline): GTSNPN, SVGIG (reference sequence). The CDR3 here is CAWRPRQGYNSPLHF.

The chain recombines TRBV2 with TRBJ1-1; TCRdb names TRBD1, which stays unverified in the absence of DNA. The CDR3 covers 14 residues. Germline V lookup: CDR1 SNHLY, CDR2 FYNNEI. This CDR3 reads CASREVPGNTEAFF.

The chain carries TRBV7-2 and TRBJ2-5. The germline CDR1 and CDR2 sequences are SGHTA and FQGNSA. The CDR3 contains 14 residues. CDR3 sequence: CASSKGRTSETQYF. The full variable domain, in which reference TRBV7-2 and TRBJ2-5 provide the parts outside the CDR3, is GAGVSQSPSNKVTEKGKDVELRCDPISGHTALYWYRQSLGQGLEFLIYFQGNSAPDKSGLPSDRFSAERTGGSVSTLTIQRTQQEDSAVYLCASSKGRTSETQYFGPGTRLLVL.

The rearrangement joins TRBV19 to TRBJ2-2; the TRBD1 assignment by TCRdb is unverifiable without DNA. The CDR3 length is 14 residues. The V gene's germline CDR1 is LNHDA and CDR2 SQIVND (reference sequence). The CDR3 sequence: CASSSQGGFGELFF.

The CDR3 sequence is CASSLGLAGAGTDTQYF. The rearrangement links TRBV5-5 to TRBJ2-3; TCRdb returns TRBD2, unconfirmable since there is no DNA. This CDR3 contains 17 residues. In germline, CDR1 is SGHKS, CDR2 YYEKEE (reference sequence).

V and J are TRBV11-1 and TRBJ1-5; as DNA is missing, the TRBD1 call by TCRdb cannot be tested. There are 20 residues in the CDR3. In germline, CDR1 is SGHAT, CDR2 FQDESV (reference sequence). This CDR3 reads CASSLGGATAAIYSNQPQHF.

V is TRBV15 and J is TRBJ1-1. Looked up from germline, CDR1 is LNHNV and CDR2 is YYDKDF (reference sequence). The CDR3 consists of 17 residues. The CDR3 protein is CATSRDLTTQVNTEAFF.

The V call is TRBV20-1, the J call TRBJ2-7. CDR3 length: 15 amino acids. CDR1 is DFQATT, CDR2 SNEGSKA, per germline (reference sequence). The CDR3 spells CSARVGLTTFDEQYF.

The chain employs TRBV7-9 and TRBJ2-5. The length of the CDR3 is 14 residues. Germline loops: CDR1 SEHNR, CDR2 FQNEAQ (reference sequence). The CDR3 here is CASRSRLSGETQYF.

The gene calls are TRBV30 and TRBJ2-7. Germline lookup yields CDR1 GTSNPN and CDR2 SVGIG (reference sequence). The CDR3 totals 11 residues. The CDR3 here is CAWSLGSEQYF.

The J gene is TRBJ2-7, the V gene TRBV5-1; the TRBD1 assignment by TCRdb is unverifiable without DNA. The CDR3 extends over 14 amino acids. From germline, CDR1 is SGHRS and CDR2 YFSETQ. CDR3 amino acids: CASSPWPGGYEQYF.